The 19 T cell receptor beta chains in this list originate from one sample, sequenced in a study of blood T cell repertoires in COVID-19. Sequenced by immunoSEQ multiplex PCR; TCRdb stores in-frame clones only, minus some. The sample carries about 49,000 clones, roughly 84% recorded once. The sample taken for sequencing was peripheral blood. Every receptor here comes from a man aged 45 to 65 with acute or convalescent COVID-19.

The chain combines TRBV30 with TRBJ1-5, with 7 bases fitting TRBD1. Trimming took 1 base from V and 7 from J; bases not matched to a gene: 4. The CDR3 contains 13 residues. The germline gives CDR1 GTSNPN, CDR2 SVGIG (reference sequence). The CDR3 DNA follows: TGTGCCTGGAGTGGTGACAGGGACCAGCCCCAGCATTTT. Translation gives CAWSGDRDQPQHF.

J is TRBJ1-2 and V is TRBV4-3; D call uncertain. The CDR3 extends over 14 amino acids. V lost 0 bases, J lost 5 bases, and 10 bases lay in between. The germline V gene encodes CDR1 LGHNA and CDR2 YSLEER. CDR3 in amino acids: CASSQDPARYGYTF. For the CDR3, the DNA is TGCGCCAGCAGCCAAGATCCAGCTAGGTATGGCTACACCTTC.

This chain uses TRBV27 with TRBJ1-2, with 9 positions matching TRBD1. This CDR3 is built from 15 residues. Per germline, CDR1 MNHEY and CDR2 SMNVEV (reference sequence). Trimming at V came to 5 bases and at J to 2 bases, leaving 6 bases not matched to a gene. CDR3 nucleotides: TGTGCCAGCAGTACGAGGGGACAGGGAAACTATGGCTACACCTTC. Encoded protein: CASSTRGQGNYGYTF.

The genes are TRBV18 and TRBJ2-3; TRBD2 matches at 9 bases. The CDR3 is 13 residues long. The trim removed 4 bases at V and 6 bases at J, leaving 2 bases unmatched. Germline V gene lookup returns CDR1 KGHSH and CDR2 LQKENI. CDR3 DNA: TGTGCCAGCTCACACGGGACTAGCGATACGCAGTATTTT. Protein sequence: CASSHGTSDTQYF. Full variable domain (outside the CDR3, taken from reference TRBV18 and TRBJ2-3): NAGVMQNPRHLVRRRGQEARLRCSPMKGHSHVYWYRQLPEEGLKFMVYLQKENIIDESGMPKERFSAEFPKEGPSILRIQQVVRGDSAAYFCASSHGTSDTQYFGPGTRLTVL.

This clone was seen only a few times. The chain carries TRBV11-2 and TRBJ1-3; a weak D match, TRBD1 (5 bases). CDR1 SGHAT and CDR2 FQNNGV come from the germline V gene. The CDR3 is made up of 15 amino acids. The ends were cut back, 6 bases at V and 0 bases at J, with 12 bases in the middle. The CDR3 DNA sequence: TGTGCCAGCAGTTCGGACACCTTCTCTGGAAACACCATATATTTT. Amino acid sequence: CASSSDTFSGNTIYF.

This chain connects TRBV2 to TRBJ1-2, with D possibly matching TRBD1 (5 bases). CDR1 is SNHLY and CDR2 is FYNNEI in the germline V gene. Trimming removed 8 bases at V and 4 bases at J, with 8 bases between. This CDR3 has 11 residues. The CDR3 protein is CASGDSYGYTF. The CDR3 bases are TGTGCCAGCGGAGACAGCTATGGCTACACCTTC. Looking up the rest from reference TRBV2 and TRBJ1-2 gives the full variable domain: EPEVTQTPSHQVTQMGQEVILRCVPISNHLYFYWYRQILGQKVEFLVSFYNNEISEKSEIFDDQFSVERPDGSNFTLKIRSTKLEDSAMYFCASGDSYGYTFGSGTRLTVV.

CDR3 sequence (DNA): TGTGCCAGCAGTCCCCGGGACAGCGTTTACAATGAGCAGTTCTTC. This codes for CASSPRDSVYNEQFF. The V gene is TRBV7-6, the J gene TRBJ2-1; 7 positions agree with TRBD1. From germline, CDR1 is SGHVS and CDR2 FNYEAQ. The V gene end was trimmed by 6 bases and the J gene end by 4 bases; junction bases not matched to a gene: 9. The CDR3 runs 15 residues.

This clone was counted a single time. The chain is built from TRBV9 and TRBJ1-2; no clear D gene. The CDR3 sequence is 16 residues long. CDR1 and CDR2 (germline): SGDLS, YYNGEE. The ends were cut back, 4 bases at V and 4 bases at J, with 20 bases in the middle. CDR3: CASSTGRVNFGYGYTF. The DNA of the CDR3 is TGTGCCAGCAGCACCGGGAGGGTGAATTTTGGCTATGGCTACACCTTC.

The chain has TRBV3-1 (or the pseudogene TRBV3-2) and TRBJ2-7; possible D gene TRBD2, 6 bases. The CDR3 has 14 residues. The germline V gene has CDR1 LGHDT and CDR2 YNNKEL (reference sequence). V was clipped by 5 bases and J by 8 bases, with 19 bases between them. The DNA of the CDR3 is TGTGCCAGCAGCTCCGGGACTGGGTCGCGGAAGCAGTACTTC. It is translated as CASSSGTGSRKQYF.

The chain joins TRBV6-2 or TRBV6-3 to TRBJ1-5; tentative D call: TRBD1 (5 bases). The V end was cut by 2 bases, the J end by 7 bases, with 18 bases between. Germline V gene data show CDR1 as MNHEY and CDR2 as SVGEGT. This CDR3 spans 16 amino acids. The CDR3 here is CASSYMVGVTGQPQHF. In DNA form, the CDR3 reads TGTGCCAGCAGTTACATGGTAGGGGTAACTGGGCAGCCCCAGCATTTT.

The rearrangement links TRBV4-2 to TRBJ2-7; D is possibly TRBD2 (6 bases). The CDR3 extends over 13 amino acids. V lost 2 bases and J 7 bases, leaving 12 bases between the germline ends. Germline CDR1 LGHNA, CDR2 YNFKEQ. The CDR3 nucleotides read TGTGCCAGCAGCCAAACGGGGGAAGAGGAGCAGTACTTC. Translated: CASSQTGEEEQYF.

The CDR3 loop is CASSRLAPYNEQFF. For the CDR3, the DNA is TGTGCCAGCAGCAGACTAGCACCCTACAATGAGCAGTTCTTC. The genes are TRBV9 and TRBJ2-1; 7 bases are shared with TRBD2. The trim removed 4 bases at V and 2 bases at J, leaving 3 bases unmatched. The CDR3 extends over 14 amino acids. Germline V CDR1 and CDR2: SGDLS, YYNGEE.

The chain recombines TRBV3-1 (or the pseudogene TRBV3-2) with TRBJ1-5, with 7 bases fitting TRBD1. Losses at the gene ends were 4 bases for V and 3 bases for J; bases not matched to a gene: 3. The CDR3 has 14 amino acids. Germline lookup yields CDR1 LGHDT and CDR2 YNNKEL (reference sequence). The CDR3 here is CASSLTGNNQPQHF. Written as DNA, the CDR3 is TGTGCCAGCAGCCTGACAGGGAACAATCAGCCCCAGCATTTT.

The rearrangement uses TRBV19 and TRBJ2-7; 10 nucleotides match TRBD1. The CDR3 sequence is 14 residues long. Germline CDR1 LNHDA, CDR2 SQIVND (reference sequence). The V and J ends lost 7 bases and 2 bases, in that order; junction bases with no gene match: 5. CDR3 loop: CASTRTGGTYEQYF. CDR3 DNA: TGTGCCAGTACTCGGACAGGGGGAACCTACGAGCAGTACTTC.

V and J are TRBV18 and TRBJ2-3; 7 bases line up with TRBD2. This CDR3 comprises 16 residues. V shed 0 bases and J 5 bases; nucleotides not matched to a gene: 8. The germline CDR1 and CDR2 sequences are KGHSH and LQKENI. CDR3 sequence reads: CASSPPGSGIIDTQYF. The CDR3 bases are TGTGCCAGCTCACCACCAGGCAGCGGGATAATAGATACGCAGTATTTT.

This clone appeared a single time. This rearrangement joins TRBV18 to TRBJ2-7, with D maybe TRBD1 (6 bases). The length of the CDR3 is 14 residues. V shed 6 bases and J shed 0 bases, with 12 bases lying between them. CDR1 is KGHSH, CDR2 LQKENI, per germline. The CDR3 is CASSKGGNSYEQYF. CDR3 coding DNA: TGTGCCAGCTCGAAAGGGGGAAACTCCTACGAGCAGTACTTC.

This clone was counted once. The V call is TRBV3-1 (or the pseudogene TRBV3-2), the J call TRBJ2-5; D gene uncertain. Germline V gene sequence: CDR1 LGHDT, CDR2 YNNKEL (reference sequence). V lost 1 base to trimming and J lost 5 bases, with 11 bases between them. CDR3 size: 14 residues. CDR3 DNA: TGTGCCAGCAGCCAAGTAAGTCCGCGCGAGACCCAGTACTTC. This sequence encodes CASSQVSPRETQYF.

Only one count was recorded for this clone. The chain's CDR3 is CASSFAPGQGNYGYTF. The CDR3, as DNA: TGTGCCAGCAGCTTTGCCCCGGGACAGGGAAACTATGGCTACACCTTC. The rearrangement uses TRBV7-6 and TRBJ1-2; 9 nucleotides align to TRBD1. J lost 2 bases, V lost 3 bases, and 7 bases had no gene match. Germline values: CDR1 SGHVS, CDR2 FNYEAQ. The CDR3 extends over 16 amino acids.

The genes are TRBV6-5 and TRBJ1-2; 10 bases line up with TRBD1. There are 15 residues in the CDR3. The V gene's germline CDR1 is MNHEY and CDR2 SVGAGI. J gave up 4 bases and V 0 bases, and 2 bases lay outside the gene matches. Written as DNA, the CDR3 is TGTGCCAGCAGTTACTCGGACAGGGGGACCTATGGCTACACCTTC. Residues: CASSYSDRGTYGYTF.